A single sample gave rise to the 27 T cell receptor beta chains below, sequenced in a study of shared clonotypes between healthy human individuals. The assay was immunoSEQ multiplex PCR, and TCRdb's table has in-frame clones only and misses some. The sample has some 2,500,000 clones; 80% to 95% are singletons. The sequencing sample was made of naive CD4+ T cells from PBMCs. This sample's subset: CD45RA+ positively selected. These receptors all come from a man between 18 and 29 years old in good health. Some clones in this sample may be carry-over from other donors' samples.

The chain couples TRBV11-2 to TRBJ1-5; possibly TRBD1 for D (6 bases). The CDR3 is 17 residues long. Germline-derived CDR1 and CDR2 are SGHAT and FQNNGV. V was trimmed by 2 bases and J by 2 bases, leaving 16 bases between them. The CDR3 sequence is CASSLTAGAGGNQPQHF. In DNA form, the CDR3 reads TGTGCCAGCAGCTTAACGGCGGGGGCAGGGGGCAATCAGCCCCAGCATTTT.

The chain uses TRBV18 and TRBJ2-4, with D uncertain. Looked up from germline, CDR1 is KGHSH and CDR2 is LQKENI. Between the trimmed V and J ends, which lost 0 bases and 0 bases, there was a span of 9 bases. The CDR3 consists of 16 residues. CDR3 residues: CASSPPGHLAKNIQYF. The CDR3 coding sequence is TGTGCCAGCTCACCACCCGGGCATTTAGCCAAAAACATTCAGTACTTC. Filled out from reference TRBV18 and TRBJ2-4, the complete variable domain reads NAGVMQNPRHLVRRRGQEARLRCSPMKGHSHVYWYRQLPEEGLKFMVYLQKENIIDESGMPKERFSAEFPKEGPSILRIQQVVRGDSAAYFCASSPPGHLAKNIQYFGAGTRLSVL.

The genes are TRBV29-1 and TRBJ2-3; D gene unclear. Between the trimmed V and J ends, which lost 3 bases and 3 bases, there was a span of 10 bases. Germline V lookup: CDR1 SQVTM, CDR2 ANQGSEA. This CDR3 is 13 amino acids long. CDR3 in amino acids: CSVEDGATDTQYF. Written as DNA, the CDR3 is TGCAGCGTTGAGGACGGCGCGACAGATACGCAGTATTTT.

The chain carries TRBV7-9 and TRBJ2-4; no reliable D call. The CDR3 covers 15 residues. Trimming took off 0 bases at V and 3 bases at J, with 9 bases between the two ends. Germline V gene lookup returns CDR1 SEHNR and CDR2 FQNEAQ (reference sequence). CDR3 residues: CASSLARSGKNIQYF. CDR3 sequence (DNA): TGTGCCAGCAGCTTAGCGCGGAGTGGCAAAAACATTCAGTACTTC.

The gene calls are TRBV14 and TRBJ2-6, with 7 positions matching TRBD2. Germline V lookup: CDR1 SGHDN, CDR2 FVKESK. V dropped 5 bases and J dropped 0; count of bases not matched to a gene: 4. This CDR3 comprises 16 residues. CDR3 bases: TGTGCCAGCAGCATCGGGAGGAGCTCTGGGGCCAACGTCCTGACTTTC. This translates into CASSIGRSSGANVLTF.

The CDR3 region is CASSYTQRSGGYTF. The CDR3 DNA follows: TGTGCCAGCAGTTACACTCAAAGATCAGGAGGCTACACCTTC. The chain links TRBV6-5 to TRBJ1-2; no firm D call. From germline, CDR1 is MNHEY and CDR2 SVGAGI. V was shortened by 2 bases and J by 8 bases, with 15 bases between the two germline ends. The length of the CDR3 is 14 residues.

The chain is built from TRBV30 and TRBJ2-3; tentatively, D is TRBD2 (6 bases). CDR3 length: 15 amino acids. V shed 5 bases and J shed 1 base, with 16 bases lying between them. From germline, CDR1 is GTSNPN and CDR2 SVGIG (reference sequence). CDR3 coding DNA: TGTGCCTGGGGGGGGTGGCGGGACGGCACAGATACGCAGTATTTT. This translates into CAWGGWRDGTDTQYF.

This rearrangement joins TRBV15 to TRBJ1-1, with 7 nucleotides matching TRBD1. Germline values: CDR1 LNHNV, CDR2 YYDKDF (reference sequence). This CDR3 comprises 15 residues. V shed 5 bases, J shed 2 bases, and the junction held 8 bases outside the gene matches. The CDR3 region is CATSGLGGINTEAFF. CDR3 coding DNA: TGTGCCACCAGCGGACTAGGGGGCATCAACACTGAAGCTTTCTTT.

The chain links TRBV28 to TRBJ2-7; D is tentatively TRBD1 or TRBD2 (5 bases each). The germline V gene encodes CDR1 MDHEN and CDR2 SYDVKM. The V end lost 3 bases, the J end lost 3 bases, and 15 bases lay between the germline ends. The CDR3 contains 15 residues. The CDR3: CASSFPGRSNYEQYF. CDR3 coding DNA: TGTGCCAGCAGTTTCCCGGGACGTTCTAACTACGAGCAGTACTTC. Filled out from reference TRBV28 and TRBJ2-7, the complete variable domain reads DVKVTQSSRYLVKRTGEKVFLECVQDMDHENMFWYRQDPGLGLRLIYFSYDVKMKEKGDIPEGYSVSREKKERFSLILESASTNQTSMYLCASSFPGRSNYEQYFGPGTRLTVT.

This rearrangement joins TRBV18 to TRBJ2-5, with 8 bases lining up with TRBD1. The CDR3 has 17 residues. V shed 3 bases and J 5 bases; nucleotides not matched to a gene: 14. Germline lookup yields CDR1 KGHSH and CDR2 LQKENI. CDR3 sequence: CASSPPTTDREDETQYF. CDR3 sequence (DNA): TGTGCCAGCTCACCTCCGACAACGGACAGGGAAGACGAGACCCAGTACTTC.

The genes are TRBV5-1 and TRBJ2-1; no clear D. V dropped 1 base and J dropped 9 bases, with 20 bases sitting between them. The CDR3 consists of 16 residues. Germline V gene sequence: CDR1 SGHRS, CDR2 YFSETQ. The CDR3 DNA is TGCGCCAGCAGCTTGTACCCCCTTACTTCGTCTGCTGAGCAGTTCTTC. Translation gives CASSLYPLTSSAEQFF.

The gene calls are TRBV19 and TRBJ2-3, with 10 bases matching TRBD2. The V segment lost 3 bases and the J segment 3 bases; nucleotides outside the gene matches: 12. The CDR3 consists of 18 residues. Germline V gene lookup returns CDR1 LNHDA and CDR2 SQIVND (reference sequence). DNA for the CDR3: TGTGCCAGTAGTATTTGGTCTGGTCTAGCGGGAGAAACAGATACGCAGTATTTT. It codes for CASSIWSGLAGETDTQYF.

This clone was picked up a small number of times. The sample holds other DNA sequences that translate to the same CDR3. The chain has TRBV28 and TRBJ1-1; D not certain. The germline CDR1 and CDR2 sequences are MDHEN and SYDVKM. This CDR3 has 11 amino acids. The V and J ends lost 1 base and 4 bases respectively, with 1 base between them. For the CDR3, the DNA is TGTGCCAGCAGTTTATCCACTGAAGCTTTCTTT. This codes for CASSLSTEAFF.

The chain recombines TRBV2 with TRBJ2-7; D assignment may be TRBD1 or TRBD2 (6 bases each). The CDR3 sequence is 18 residues long. V lost 3 bases, J lost 2 bases, and 23 bases lay in between. Per germline, CDR1 SNHLY and CDR2 FYNNEI. The CDR3 loop reads CASSEGGRGVGNPYEQYF. CDR3 DNA: TGTGCCAGCAGTGAGGGGGGCAGGGGTGTCGGTAACCCCTACGAGCAGTACTTC.

The genes are TRBV25-1 and TRBJ1-2; D may be TRBD1 (6 bases). Between the trimmed V and J ends, which lost 8 bases and 0 bases, there was a span of 10 bases. The CDR3 is made up of 13 amino acids. Germline values: CDR1 MGHDK, CDR2 SYGVNS. The CDR3 nucleotides are TGTGCCAGCGGGGCAGGGGCTAACTATGGCTACACCTTC. Translation: CASGAGANYGYTF.

The genes are TRBV6-4 and TRBJ2-3; no clear D. The germline CDR1 and CDR2 sequences are MRHNA and SNTAGT. Trimming removed 6 bases from V and 1 base from J, with 8 bases in between. The CDR3 runs 13 residues. CDR3 sequence: CASRIDGTDTQYF. The CDR3 nucleotides are TGTGCCAGCAGAATCGACGGCACAGATACGCAGTATTTT.

V gene TRBV28 combines with J gene TRBJ1-3; D is possibly TRBD1 (5 bases). This CDR3 spans 17 amino acids. Germline V CDR1 and CDR2: MDHEN, SYDVKM. The V end was cut by 7 bases, the J end by 0 bases, with 19 bases between. CDR3 sequence reads: CASKRDGSYHSGNTIYF. The CDR3 nucleotides are TGTGCCAGCAAGAGGGACGGCAGCTATCACTCTGGAAACACCATATATTTT. Looking up the rest from reference TRBV28 and TRBJ1-3 gives the full variable domain: DVKVTQSSRYLVKRTGEKVFLECVQDMDHENMFWYRQDPGLGLRLIYFSYDVKMKEKGDIPEGYSVSREKKERFSLILESASTNQTSMYLCASKRDGSYHSGNTIYFGEGSWLTVV.

The chain employs TRBV27 and TRBJ2-7, with D possibly called TRBD1 or TRBD2 (6 bases each). This CDR3 is 17 amino acids long. Per the germline V gene, CDR1 is MNHEY and CDR2 is SMNVEV (reference sequence). Trimming shortened V by 3 bases and J by 0 bases, and 18 bases separated the two germline ends. The CDR3 loop is CASSFSGGPTSSYEQYF. The CDR3 DNA reads TGTGCCAGCAGTTTTTCTGGGGGGCCAACTAGCTCCTACGAGCAGTACTTC.

The V and J genes are TRBV30 and TRBJ2-7, with 16 bases identical to TRBD2. CDR3 length: 14 residues. In germline, CDR1 is GTSNPN, CDR2 SVGIG (reference sequence). V lost 4 bases to trimming and J lost 7 bases; unmatched junction nucleotides: 4. The CDR3 protein is CAWTPGLAGGEQYF. In nucleotides, the CDR3 is TGTGCCTGGACCCCGGGACTAGCGGGAGGGGAGCAGTACTTC.

To note about this clone: The same CDR3 can be traced to other DNA sequences in this sample. The chain combines TRBV6-1 with TRBJ2-7; D gene ambiguous. Deletions cut 2 bases from V and 4 bases from J, with 3 bases between. The CDR3 sequence is 11 residues long. Germline CDR1 reads MNHNS; CDR2 reads SASEGT. CDR3 in amino acids: CASSEPYEQYF. The CDR3 nucleotides are TGTGCCAGCAGTGAACCATACGAGCAGTACTTC.

CDR3: CASSSPGGANEKLFF. The CDR3 nucleotides are TGTGCCAGCAGTTCTCCAGGAGGGGCTAATGAAAAACTGTTTTTT. The genes are TRBV7-9 and TRBJ1-4; tentatively, D is TRBD1 (5 bases). V was trimmed by 6 bases and J by 3 bases, leaving 14 bases between them. The CDR3 loop spans 15 amino acids. CDR1 SEHNR and CDR2 FQNEAQ come from the germline V gene (reference sequence). The whole variable domain, filled in from reference TRBV7-9 and TRBJ1-4, reads DTGVSQNPRHKITKRGQNVTFRCDPISEHNRLYWYRQTLGQGPEFLTYFQNEAQLEKSRLLSDRFSAERPKGSFSTLEIQRTEQGDSAMYLCASSSPGGANEKLFFGSGTQLSVL.

This sequence joins TRBV15 and TRBJ2-4; D is uncertain. Trimming removed 0 bases at V and 7 bases at J, with 19 bases between. Germline assignment: CDR1 LNHNV and CDR2 YYDKDF (reference sequence). The CDR3 length is 17 residues. The CDR3 loop is CATSRDLVTQEKNIQYF. CDR3 nucleotides: TGTGCCACCAGCAGAGATTTGGTCACCCAAGAGAAGAACATTCAGTACTTC.

This rearrangement joins TRBV29-1 to TRBJ2-5; D is unresolved. V was pared by 6 bases and J by 2 bases, with 13 bases between. Germline V gene sequence: CDR1 SQVTM, CDR2 ANQGSEA. CDR3 size: 13 residues. This CDR3 is CSVLQVLQETQYF. In DNA form, the CDR3 reads TGCAGCGTCCTCCAGGTGTTACAAGAGACCCAGTACTTC.

The chain recombines TRBV18 with TRBJ2-7; D remains ambiguous. This CDR3 contains 15 residues. Trimming removed 1 base from V and 2 bases from J, with 12 bases in between. Germline V gives CDR1 KGHSH, CDR2 LQKENI. The CDR3 DNA reads as TGTGCCAGCTCACCACGGTTCACTATTCCCTACGAGCAGTACTTC. It is translated as CASSPRFTIPYEQYF.

Worth noting for this clone: Its ends do not fully match the called genes, so a read error is possible. The chain carries TRBV29-1 and TRBJ2-1, with TRBD1 as a possible D gene (6 bases). The CDR3 extends over 12 amino acids. Germline lookup yields CDR1 SQVTM and CDR2 ANQGSEA. CDR3: CSFEGQGNEQFF. The CDR3 DNA reads as TGCAGCTTTGAAGGGCAGGGGAATGAGCAGTTCTTC.

A single count supports this clone. The chain carries TRBV19 and TRBJ2-7; weak D call: TRBD1 (5 bases). The CDR3 is 14 amino acids. Trimming left V 7 bases short and J 1 base short, with 14 bases between. Germline V gene lookup returns CDR1 LNHDA and CDR2 SQIVND (reference sequence). CDR3 coding DNA: TGTGCCAGTAATAGCCAGGGTCGATCCTACGAGCAGTACTTC. This codes for CASNSQGRSYEQYF.

This chain uses TRBV5-1 with TRBJ2-5; D gene uncertain. The germline V and J ends were trimmed by 0 bases and 2 bases, with 11 bases remaining between them. CDR1 and CDR2 (germline): SGHRS, YFSETQ. This CDR3 has 15 residues. The CDR3 coding sequence is TGCGCCAGCAGCTTGGCCGGCGCATTTCAAGAGACCCAGTACTTC. It yields the protein CASSLAGAFQETQYF. The variable domain in full, completed from reference TRBV5-1 and TRBJ2-5, reads KAGVTQTPRYLIKTRGQQVTLSCSPISGHRSVSWYQQTPGQGLQFLFEYFSETQRNKGNFPGRFSGRQFSNSRSEMNVSTLELGDSALYLCASSLAGAFQETQYFGPGTRLLVL.